These 28 T cell receptor beta chains were all obtained from the same sample, sequenced in a study of cytomegalovirus exposure and HLA in healthy donors. The PCR used 60 Vbeta and 13 Jbeta primers. Clones were read by immunoSEQ multiplex PCR, and TCRdb kept only the in-frame ones, dropping some. The table includes 100,000 or so clones, approximately 87% detected once. Sequenced sample: PBMCs. The source of these receptors is a middle-aged man in good health and CMV-seronegative.

This clone was seen more than once but under ten times. The CDR3 region is CASSQSSREGGYTF. The CDR3 nucleotides read TGTGCCAGCAGCCAATCTTCCAGGGAAGGTGGCTACACCTTC. The chain couples TRBV16 to TRBJ1-2; D possibly corresponds to TRBD1 (5 bases). The germline V and J ends were trimmed by 0 bases and 7 bases, with 12 bases remaining between them. The CDR3 covers 14 residues. Germline V lookup: CDR1 KGHSY, CDR2 FQNENV.

V gene TRBV7-2 combines with J gene TRBJ1-3; no firm D call. The V gene's germline CDR1 is SGHTA and CDR2 FQGNSA. The CDR3 loop spans 16 amino acids. V was cut by 1 base and J by 3 bases, with 13 bases left in between. CDR3 nucleotide sequence: TGTGCCAGCAGCTTAGGGCCAGCGGCCAGTGGAAACACCATATATTTT. Translated, it gives CASSLGPAASGNTIYF. Full variable domain (missing parts from reference TRBV7-2 and TRBJ1-3): GAGVSQSPSNKVTEKGKDVELRCDPISGHTALYWYRQSLGQGLEFLIYFQGNSAPDKSGLPSDRFSAERTGGSVSTLTIQRTQQEDSAVYLCASSLGPAASGNTIYFGEGSWLTVV.

The CDR3 DNA sequence: TGTGCCAGCAGCTCTAGCGGGCTTCGCGGACTGTTTTTT. This gives the protein CASSSSGLRGLFF. The genes are TRBV7-9 and TRBJ1-4, with D uncertain. Trimming cost V 4 bases and J 13 bases, with 16 bases left between them. CDR1 SEHNR and CDR2 FQNEAQ come from the germline V gene (reference sequence). The CDR3 contains 13 residues.

The chain carries TRBV5-1 and TRBJ1-2, with D possibly being TRBD1 (6 bases). V dropped 2 bases and J dropped 8 bases, with 10 bases sitting between them. The germline CDR1 and CDR2 sequences are SGHRS and YFSETQ. This CDR3 region has 12 residues. DNA for the CDR3: TGCGCCAGCAGCTTCCAGGGGCGCGGCTACACCTTC. This encodes CASSFQGRGYTF.

The chain combines TRBV19 with TRBJ1-1; 7 bases map to TRBD1. The CDR3 has 14 residues. V lost 6 bases and J lost 3; bases outside the gene matches: 7. The germline gives CDR1 LNHDA, CDR2 SQIVND (reference sequence). The CDR3 sequence: CASRTGIGDTEAFF. The CDR3 bases are TGTGCCAGTAGGACAGGGATAGGGGACACTGAAGCTTTCTTT.

The chain has TRBV5-1 and TRBJ2-7; 9 nucleotides line up with TRBD1. The CDR3 spans 14 residues. Germline trimming cut 4 bases from V and 6 bases from J; bases unmatched to any gene: 8. Germline CDR1 and CDR2: SGHRS and YFSETQ. The CDR3 DNA is TGCGCCAGCAGCCCCGGGACAGGGTCCCTCGAGCAGTACTTC. Protein: CASSPGTGSLEQYF.

The rearrangement joins TRBV7-6 to TRBJ1-1; possibly TRBD1 for D (6 bases). The CDR3 has 15 amino acids. V gave up 2 bases and J gave up 3 bases, with 13 bases separating them. Per germline, CDR1 SGHVS and CDR2 FNYEAQ. The CDR3 DNA sequence: TGTGCCAGCAGCTTAAAGGGGGAGTTATACACTGAAGCTTTCTTT. It translates to CASSLKGELYTEAFF.

The CDR3 DNA is TGTGCCAGCAGCTTAGTCTTTTCGGGCAGGGTGGTTTCCGAGCAGTACTTC. Translation: CASSLVFSGRVVSEQYF. The chain recombines TRBV7-8 with TRBJ2-7; tentative D call: TRBD1 (5 bases). V dropped 1 base and J dropped 6 bases, with 22 bases sitting between them. This CDR3 comprises 17 residues. Germline V gene lookup returns CDR1 SGHVS and CDR2 FQNEAQ.

CDR3 protein: CASSLVPGGDTQYF. In DNA, the CDR3 is TGTGCCAGCAGCTTAGTGCCGGGGGGGGATACGCAGTATTTT. This chain links TRBV11-2 with TRBJ2-3, with 8 positions matching TRBD2. The CDR3 is made up of 14 amino acids. Germline CDR1 reads SGHAT; CDR2 reads FQNNGV. V trimming: 1 base; J trimming: 6 bases; junction bases outside the gene matches: 3.

This chain joins TRBV15 and TRBJ2-7, with D possibly matching TRBD1 (5 bases). V shed 0 bases and J shed 3 bases, with 15 bases lying between them. The CDR3 has 16 residues. Looked up from germline, CDR1 is LNHNV and CDR2 is YYDKDF (reference sequence). CDR3 sequence: CATSRDISDNVYEQYF. CDR3 bases: TGTGCCACCAGCAGAGATATTTCGGACAACGTCTACGAGCAGTACTTC.

This clone occurred a few times. The rearrangement links TRBV7-2 to TRBJ1-1; no clear D. The germline V gene encodes CDR1 SGHTA and CDR2 FQGNSA. The length of the CDR3 is 14 residues. V lost 3 bases and J 6 bases, leaving 14 bases between the germline ends. The CDR3 reads CASSFREPPPEAFF. The DNA for the CDR3 is TGTGCCAGCAGCTTCCGGGAGCCGCCCCCTGAAGCTTTCTTT.

V gene TRBV6-5 combines with J gene TRBJ1-6; 7 nucleotides align to TRBD1. J was trimmed by 5 bases and V by 8 bases; bases with no gene match: 9. CDR1 is MNHEY, CDR2 SVGAGI, per germline. The CDR3 spans 15 residues. The CDR3 is CASLPRGGNNSPLHF. CDR3 DNA sequence: TGTGCCAGCCTACCGAGAGGGGGCAATAATTCACCCCTCCACTTT.

The chain has TRBV19 and TRBJ2-7; the D gene is possibly TRBD1 (5 bases). CDR1 is LNHDA and CDR2 is SQIVND in the germline V gene (reference sequence). Trimming pared 5 bases from V and 7 bases from J, leaving 21 bases between. There are 15 residues in the CDR3. As DNA, the CDR3 is TGTGCCAGTAGTGCAGGGTCCCACCCTCTTGAGGAGCAGTACTTC. Its protein is CASSAGSHPLEEQYF.

The gene calls are TRBV19 and TRBJ2-7; D might be TRBD1 (7 bases). Per germline, CDR1 LNHDA and CDR2 SQIVND (reference sequence). This CDR3 has 15 amino acids. V was clipped by 2 bases and J by 3 bases, with 14 bases between them. CDR3 protein: CASSIKEGTDYEQYF. CDR3 bases: TGTGCCAGTAGTATAAAGGAGGGGACAGACTACGAGCAGTACTTC.

The V gene is TRBV9, the J gene TRBJ1-1; the D is unclear. This CDR3 contains 14 residues. CDR1 and CDR2 (germline): SGDLS, YYNGEE. Trimming stripped 0 bases from V and 2 bases from J, with 8 bases between. The CDR3 reads CASSVVQLNTEAFF. The CDR3 nucleotides read TGTGCCAGCAGCGTAGTTCAGTTAAACACTGAAGCTTTCTTT.

This chain joins TRBV5-1 and TRBJ2-3; TRBD1 aligns across 7 bases. V trimming: 3 bases; J trimming: 0 bases; junction bases outside the gene matches: 13. In germline, CDR1 is SGHRS, CDR2 YFSETQ. CDR3 size: 18 residues. The CDR3 loop reads CASSWRDTGQRSTDTQYF. The CDR3, as DNA: TGCGCCAGCAGCTGGAGAGACACGGGACAGCGTAGCACAGATACGCAGTATTTT.

V is TRBV10-3 and J is TRBJ1-1; 7 positions match TRBD1. Germline V CDR1 and CDR2: ENHRY, SYGVKD. Unmatched junction bases numbered 10, after V lost 7 bases and J lost 5 bases. The CDR3 is 14 residues long. The CDR3 nucleotides are TGTGCCATCAAATCTCAGGGGGAAGTGACTGAAGCTTTCTTT. It encodes CAIKSQGEVTEAFF.

The rearrangement links TRBV27 to TRBJ1-5; 7 nucleotides match TRBD1. V shed 2 bases, J shed 6 bases, and the junction held 7 bases outside the gene matches. The CDR3 sequence is 15 residues long. CDR1 and CDR2 from the germline V gene are MNHEY and SMNVEV (reference sequence). The CDR3 nucleotides read TGTGCCAGCAGTTTAGGAGGGGGCGGAGTTCAGCCCCAGCATTTT. This codes for CASSLGGGGVQPQHF.

The chain employs TRBV5-4 and TRBJ2-5; TRBD1 matches at 7 bases. Germline CDR1 is SGHNT and CDR2 is YYREEE (reference sequence). This CDR3 comprises 15 residues. V trimming: 5 bases; J trimming: 2 bases; junction bases outside the gene matches: 9. The CDR3 reads CASRGPGRGQETQYF. The DNA of the CDR3 is TGTGCCAGCAGGGGTCCGGGCAGGGGGCAAGAGACCCAGTACTTC.

The J gene is TRBJ2-1, the V gene TRBV11-2; D is possibly TRBD1 (6 bases). The CDR3 is 15 residues long. Germline V gene sequence: CDR1 SGHAT, CDR2 FQNNGV. Trimming left V 4 bases short and J 3 bases short, with 13 bases between. CDR3 in amino acids: CASSSPSRGYNEQFF. The CDR3, as DNA: TGTGCCAGCAGCTCGCCCAGCAGGGGCTACAATGAGCAGTTCTTC. Supplemented by reference TRBV11-2 and TRBJ2-1, the full variable domain reads EAGVAQSPRYKIIEKRQSVAFWCNPISGHATLYWYQQILGQGPKLLIQFQNNGVVDDSQLPKDRFSAERLKGVDSTLKIQPAKLEDSAVYLCASSSPSRGYNEQFFGPGTRLTVL.

The chain links TRBV10-3 to TRBJ2-7, with a possible D match to TRBD1 (6 bases). The ends were cut back, 2 bases at V and 5 bases at J, with 13 bases in the middle. CDR3 length: 14 amino acids. Germline CDR1 is ENHRY and CDR2 is SYGVKD. The CDR3: CAISEKRDTHEQYF. Written as DNA, the CDR3 is TGTGCCATCAGTGAGAAAAGGGACACCCACGAGCAGTACTTC.

The rearrangement joins TRBV30 to TRBJ2-6, with no clear D. The V gene lost 0 bases and the J gene lost 2 bases, with 2 bases spanning the gap. The germline V gene encodes CDR1 GTSNPN and CDR2 SVGIG (reference sequence). CDR3 length equals 13 residues. CDR3 protein: CAWSVTGANVLTF. The CDR3 region has the DNA TGTGCCTGGAGTGTCACTGGGGCCAACGTCCTGACTTTC.

The CDR3 is CASGLLLAGGYNEQFF. The CDR3 bases are TGTGCTAGTGGCCTTCTACTAGCGGGGGGATACAATGAGCAGTTCTTC. V usage is TRBV12-5 and J usage is TRBJ2-1; TRBD2 aligns across 12 bases. The length of the CDR3 is 16 residues. In germline, CDR1 is LGHNT, CDR2 FRNRAP. With 6 bases clipped from V and 4 bases from J, the junction kept 7 bases outside the gene matches.

The V and J genes are TRBV5-1 and TRBJ1-2, with D possibly TRBD1 on 6 matching bases. Germline CDR1 and CDR2: SGHRS and YFSETQ. With 7 bases removed from V and 2 bases from J, the gap between germline ends came to 12 bases. The CDR3 is 13 residues long. The CDR3 reads CASGRDTNYGYTF. In nucleotides, the CDR3 is TGCGCCAGCGGCCGGGACACAAACTATGGCTACACCTTC.

Comments on this clone: The same CDR3 also results from other DNA sequences found in this sample. This sequence joins TRBV27 and TRBJ1-5; D not certain. Looked up from germline, CDR1 is MNHEY and CDR2 is SMNVEV (reference sequence). Trimming stripped 5 bases from V and 5 bases from J, with 10 bases between. The CDR3 is 13 residues long. The CDR3 DNA reads TGTGCCAGCAGTGGACTGGGCGATCAGCCCCAGCATTTT. It codes for CASSGLGDQPQHF.

The rearrangement uses TRBV7-3 and TRBJ2-6; D is unclear. This CDR3 has 16 residues. Trimming removed 1 base at V and 0 bases at J, with 7 bases between. CDR1 and CDR2 (germline): SGHTA, FQGTGA. In nucleotides, the CDR3 is TGTGCCAGCAGCTTAAGATCAGGCTCTGGGGCCAACGTCCTGACTTTC. Translating it yields CASSLRSGSGANVLTF.

The chain links TRBV7-9 to TRBJ2-5; 7 nucleotides align to TRBD2. Germline V lookup: CDR1 SEHNR, CDR2 FQNEAQ (reference sequence). After removal of 1 base from V and 4 bases from J, the junction contained 12 bases not matched to a gene. This CDR3 spans 17 amino acids. The CDR3 DNA reads TGTGCCAGCAGCTTAGGTGCGGGGGACTCCGGGCCAGAGACCCAGTACTTC. This encodes CASSLGAGDSGPETQYF.

V usage is TRBV13 and J usage is TRBJ2-3; weak D call: TRBD2 (7 bases). The V end was cut by 2 bases, the J end by 5 bases, with 20 bases between. The CDR3 is made up of 17 amino acids. Germline assignment: CDR1 PRHDT and CDR2 FYEKMQ (reference sequence). The CDR3 is CASSLRGEGGVKDTQYF. The CDR3 DNA is TGTGCCAGCAGCTTAAGGGGGGAGGGGGGGGTGAAAGATACGCAGTATTTT.